The text below deals with one TCR beta chain. This entry comes from a study of T cell repertoires in aging, cancer and after chemotherapy. The template was genomic DNA from peripheral blood, not RNA. TRB rearrangements spanning V, D and J were amplified using mixed TRB-A/B primers. Via MiXCR, TCRdb re-called the multiplex PCR reads, giving one row per CDR3 protein. The sample consists of under 1,400 distinct CDR3 sequences, 25% to 35% of them appearing once. The sequence was collected from a human donor with a solid tumor. Input material: blood.

The CDR3 region has the DNA TGTGCCAGCAGCCTTAGGACTAGCGGGAGAGGTGAGACCCAGTACTTC. Protein sequence: CASSLRTSGRGETQYF. V and J are TRBV7-9 and TRBJ2-7; 13 bases match TRBD2. The closer fit of TRBJ2-5 to the DNA end suggests the J call may be wrong. The CDR3 consists of 16 residues. Germline V gene sequence: CDR1 SEHNR, CDR2 FQNEAQ (reference sequence).